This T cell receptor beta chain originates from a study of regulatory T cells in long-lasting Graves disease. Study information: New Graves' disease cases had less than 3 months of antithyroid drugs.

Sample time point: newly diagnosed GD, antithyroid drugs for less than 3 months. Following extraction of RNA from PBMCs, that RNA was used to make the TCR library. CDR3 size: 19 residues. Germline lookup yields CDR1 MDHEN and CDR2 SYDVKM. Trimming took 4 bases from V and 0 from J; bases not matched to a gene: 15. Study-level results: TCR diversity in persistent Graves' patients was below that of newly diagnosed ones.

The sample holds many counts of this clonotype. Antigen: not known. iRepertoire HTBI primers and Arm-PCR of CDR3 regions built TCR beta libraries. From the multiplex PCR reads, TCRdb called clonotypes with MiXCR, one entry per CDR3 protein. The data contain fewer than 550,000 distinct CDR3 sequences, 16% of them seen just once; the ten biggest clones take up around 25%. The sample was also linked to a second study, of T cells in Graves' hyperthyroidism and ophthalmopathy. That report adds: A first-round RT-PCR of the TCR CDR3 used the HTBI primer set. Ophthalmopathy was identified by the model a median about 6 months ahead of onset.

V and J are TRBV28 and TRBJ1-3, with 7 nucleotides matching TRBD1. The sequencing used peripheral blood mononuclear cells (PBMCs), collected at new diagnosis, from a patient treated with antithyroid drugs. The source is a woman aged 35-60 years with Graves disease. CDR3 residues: CASSSPWVRGQSSGNTIYF. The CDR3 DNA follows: TGTGCCAGCAGTTCCCCCTGGGTCAGGGGACAGAGCTCTGGAAACACCATATATTTT. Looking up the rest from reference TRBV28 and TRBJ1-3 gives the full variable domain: DVKVTQSSRYLVKRTGEKVFLECVQDMDHENMFWYRQDPGLGLRLIYFSYDVKMKEKGDIPEGYSVSREKKERFSLILESASTNQTSMYLCASSSPWVRGQSSGNTIYFGEGSWLTVV.